A selection of T cell receptor beta chains follows, all from one sample in a study of OX40 agonist ivuxolimab in advanced cancers. The method was immunoSEQ multiplex PCR; TCRdb's version includes in-frame clones alone and lacks a portion of them. Of about 27,000 clones in the sample, more than 70% were seen once. The sequences come from CD4+ or CD8+ T cells sorted from blood, collected in a trial of the OX40 agonist ivuxolimab. The receptor source for this set is an adult with an advanced solid tumor such as melanoma, head and neck, liver or kidney cancer. CDR3s include the opening cysteine and the closing phenylalanine or tryptophan. Fields, in order: D gene, CDR3 length, J gene, V gene, clone size, CDR3 DNA, CDR3 protein. D genes are given only for firm matches. The size entry is marked missing in some rows and otherwise reads once, few, many or a size class.

d_call: -; cdr3_length: 12; j_call: TRBJ1-6; v_call: TRBV19; clone_size: -; cdr3_nt: TGTGCCAGTAGAGAGTATAATTCACCCCTCCACTTT; cdr3_aa: CASREYNSPLHF
d_call: -; cdr3_length: 13; j_call: TRBJ1-2; v_call: TRBV11-2; clone_size: once; cdr3_nt: TGTGCCAGCAGCACGCCGGGACCCTATGGCTACACCTTC; cdr3_aa: CASSTPGPYGYTF
d_call: TRBD1; cdr3_length: 15; j_call: TRBJ2-7; v_call: TRBV5-5; clone_size: -; cdr3_nt: TGTGCCAGCAGTGCCGGGACAGGGCCCTCCTACGAGCAGTACTTC; cdr3_aa: CASSAGTGPSYEQYF
d_call: -; cdr3_length: 14; j_call: TRBJ2-1; v_call: TRBV6-6; clone_size: medium-sized; cdr3_nt: TGTGCCAGCAGTTACTCCTCCGTGTACAATGAGCAGTTCTTC; cdr3_aa: CASSYSSVYNEQFF
d_call: TRBD2; cdr3_length: 15; j_call: TRBJ2-7; v_call: TRBV5-1; clone_size: -; cdr3_nt: TGCGCCAGCAGCTTGGAGAGCGGGGGGTCCCACCAGCAGTACTTC; cdr3_aa: CASSLESGGSHQQYF
d_call: -; cdr3_length: 19; j_call: TRBJ2-7; v_call: TRBV21-1; clone_size: -; cdr3_nt: TGTGCCAGCAGCGGGGTCGGGGGACTCGATTACGTCAATGGTTACGAGCAGTACTTC; cdr3_aa: CASSGVGGLDYVNGYEQYF
d_call: -; cdr3_length: 13; j_call: TRBJ2-5; v_call: TRBV7-6; clone_size: -; cdr3_nt: TGTGCCAGCAGCTACAATCAAGGAGAGACCCAGTACTTC; cdr3_aa: CASSYNQGETQYF
d_call: TRBD1; cdr3_length: 14; j_call: TRBJ2-1; v_call: TRBV5-4; clone_size: once; cdr3_nt: TGTGCCAGCAGCACCGGGACAGGGGTCAATGAGCAGTTCTTC; cdr3_aa: CASSTGTGVNEQFF
d_call: TRBD1; cdr3_length: 13; j_call: TRBJ2-5; v_call: TRBV11-1; clone_size: -; cdr3_nt: TGTGCCAGCAGCCCGGACAGGGGAGAGACCCAGTACTTC; cdr3_aa: CASSPDRGETQYF
d_call: -; cdr3_length: 11; j_call: TRBJ2-5; v_call: TRBV18; clone_size: -; cdr3_nt: TGTGCCAGCTCACCCCAAGAGACCCAGTACTTC; cdr3_aa: CASSPQETQYF
d_call: -; cdr3_length: 16; j_call: TRBJ1-5; v_call: TRBV19; clone_size: -; cdr3_nt: TGTGCCAGTAGTATAGGGTTCCCCACGGTAGGTCAGCCCCAGCATTTT; cdr3_aa: CASSIGFPTVGQPQHF
d_call: -; cdr3_length: 15; j_call: TRBJ2-2; v_call: TRBV5-4; clone_size: -; cdr3_nt: TGTGCCAGCAGCTTTGACAGGAGGAACACCGGGGAGCTGTTTTTT; cdr3_aa: CASSFDRRNTGELFF
d_call: TRBD2; cdr3_length: 16; j_call: TRBJ2-5; v_call: TRBV7-3; clone_size: -; cdr3_nt: TGTGCCAGCAGCTTAGCCCATCTAGCGGGGGGGCCGGCTGTCTACTTC; cdr3_aa: CASSLAHLAGGPAVYF
d_call: TRBD1; cdr3_length: 14; j_call: TRBJ2-2; v_call: TRBV10-3; clone_size: -; cdr3_nt: TGTGCAATCGCGGGACAGGGTGTCACCGGGGAGCTGTTTTTT; cdr3_aa: CAIAGQGVTGELFF